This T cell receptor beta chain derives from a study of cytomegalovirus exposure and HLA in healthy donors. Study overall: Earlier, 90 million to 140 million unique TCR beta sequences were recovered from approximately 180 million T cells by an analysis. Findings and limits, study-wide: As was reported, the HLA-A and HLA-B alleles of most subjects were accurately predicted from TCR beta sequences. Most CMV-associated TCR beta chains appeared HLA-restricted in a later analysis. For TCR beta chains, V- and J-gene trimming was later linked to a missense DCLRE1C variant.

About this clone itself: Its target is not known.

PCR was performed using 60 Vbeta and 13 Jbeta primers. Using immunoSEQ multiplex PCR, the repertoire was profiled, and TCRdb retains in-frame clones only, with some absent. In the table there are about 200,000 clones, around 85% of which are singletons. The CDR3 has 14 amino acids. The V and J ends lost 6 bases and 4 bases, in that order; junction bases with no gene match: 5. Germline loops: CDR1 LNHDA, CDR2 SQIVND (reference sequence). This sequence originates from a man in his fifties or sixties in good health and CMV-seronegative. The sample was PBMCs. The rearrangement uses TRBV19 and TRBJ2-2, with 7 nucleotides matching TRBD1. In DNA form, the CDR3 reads TGTGCCAGTAGGCCTCGACAGGGCACCGGGGAGCTGTTTTTT. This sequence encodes CASRPRQGTGELFF.